This TCR beta chain was documented in a study of T cell responses to AZD1222 COVID-19 vaccine. The table came from immunoSEQ multiplex PCR; TCRdb's copy has only in-frame clones and leaves some out. The data contain approximately 170,000 clones, over 85% of them seen just once; the ten biggest clones take up about 1.6%. The CDR3 has 18 amino acids. CDR1 and CDR2 from the germline V gene are MNHEY and SVGEGT. After removal of 6 bases from V and 0 bases from J, the junction contained 12 bases not matched to a gene. The sample in question was peripheral blood, obtained on day 0 of AZD1222 vaccination. The J gene is TRBJ1-3, the V gene TRBV6-2 or TRBV6-3; 9 bases align to TRBD1. The receptor's source is an adult in good health. This chain's CDR3 is CASSPIPGTGSSGNTIYF. CDR3 in DNA: TGTGCCAGCAGCCCTATCCCAGGGACAGGGAGCTCTGGAAACACCATATATTTT.